This entry is about one TCR beta chain. Use of 60 Vbeta and 13 Jbeta primers characterized the PCR. Sequencing used immunoSEQ multiplex PCR; TCRdb keeps in-frame clones, though not all of them. The sample has over 200,000 clones; 82% are singletons. This entry belongs to a study of cytomegalovirus exposure and HLA in healthy donors. Deletions cut 3 bases from V and 3 bases from J, with 11 bases between. The CDR3 is 15 amino acids. The V gene's germline CDR1 is WSHSY and CDR2 SAAADI. This TCR was sampled from a woman between 40 and 55 years old in good health and CMV-seropositive. This sequence joins TRBV10-2 and TRBJ2-2, with D possibly TRBD2 on 5 matching bases. Sequencing was carried out using PBMCs. The DNA of the CDR3 is TGCGCCAGCAGTGAATTAGGAGGAGACACCGGGGAGCTGTTTTTT. It yields the protein CASSELGGDTGELFF.